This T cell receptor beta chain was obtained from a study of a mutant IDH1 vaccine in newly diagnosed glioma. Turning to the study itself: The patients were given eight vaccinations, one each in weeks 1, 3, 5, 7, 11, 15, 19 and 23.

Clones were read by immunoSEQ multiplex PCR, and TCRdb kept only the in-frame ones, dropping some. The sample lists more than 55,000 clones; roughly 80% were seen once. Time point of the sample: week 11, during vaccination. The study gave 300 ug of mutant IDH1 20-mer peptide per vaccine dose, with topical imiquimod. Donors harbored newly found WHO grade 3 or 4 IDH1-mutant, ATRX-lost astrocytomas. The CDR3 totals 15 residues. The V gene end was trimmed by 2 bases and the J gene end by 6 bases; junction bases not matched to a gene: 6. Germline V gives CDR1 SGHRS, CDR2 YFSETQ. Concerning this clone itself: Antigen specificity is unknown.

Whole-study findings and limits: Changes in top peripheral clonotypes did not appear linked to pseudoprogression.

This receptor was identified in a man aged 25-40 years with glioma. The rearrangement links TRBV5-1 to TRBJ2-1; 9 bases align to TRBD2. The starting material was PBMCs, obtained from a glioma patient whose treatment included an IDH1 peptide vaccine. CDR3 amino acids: CASSFVREGANEQFF. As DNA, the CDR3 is TGCGCCAGCAGCTTTGTGCGGGAGGGGGCCAATGAGCAGTTCTTC. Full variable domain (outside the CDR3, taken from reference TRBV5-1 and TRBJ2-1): KAGVTQTPRYLIKTRGQQVTLSCSPISGHRSVSWYQQTPGQGLQFLFEYFSETQRNKGNFPGRFSGRQFSNSRSEMNVSTLELGDSALYLCASSFVREGANEQFFGPGTRLTVL.